This record looks at one T cell receptor (beta chain) sequence and its context. The entry originates in a study of T cell changes during pregnancy in multiple sclerosis. With 4 bases removed from V and 3 bases from J, the gap between germline ends came to 12 bases. Germline V gene sequence: CDR1 SGHDN, CDR2 FVKESK. The CDR3 sequence is 14 residues long. Libraries were prepared by immunoSEQ multiplex PCR; TCRdb keeps only in-frame clonotypes and omits some of them. There are just over 65,000 clones in the sample; about 89% occur only once, and 0.65% to 1% lies in the top ten. The chain joins TRBV14 to TRBJ1-1; D ambiguous. Sequences were derived from peripheral blood, sampled in the second trimester of pregnancy. The TCR comes from a female donor with multiple sclerosis, enrolled in a pregnancy study. Written as DNA, the CDR3 is TGTGCCAGCAGCCTCCTTCGTCGGGACACTGAAGCTTTCTTT. This translates into CASSLLRRDTEAFF. Combining the CDR3 with reference TRBV14 and TRBJ1-1 gives the whole variable domain EAGVTQFPSHSVIEKGQTVTLRCDPISGHDNLYWYRRVMGKEIKFLLHFVKESKQDESGMPNNRFLAERTGGTYSTLKVQPAELEDSGVYFCASSLLRRDTEAFFGQGTRLTVV.